This T cell receptor (beta chain) was profiled in a study of T cells in Graves' hyperthyroidism and ophthalmopathy. Study summary: The authors collected peripheral blood at initial diagnosis, before any treatment.

It was considered stable Graves' hyperthyroidism when ophthalmopathy did not progress within 18 months. RNA transcripts provided the source from which TCR beta CDR3 regions were amplified. Researchers ran a first-round RT-PCR on the TCR CDR3 using the HTBI primer set. TCRdb processed the multiplex PCR reads anew with MiXCR; each CDR3 protein has one entry. The table records about 99,000 distinct CDR3 sequences, less than 55% of them present only once. The germline V gene encodes CDR1 ENHRY and CDR2 SYGVKD. With V trimmed by 6 bases and J by 13 bases, 6 bases remained unmatched. The CDR3 is 14 amino acids.

V and J are TRBV10-3 and TRBJ2-1; the match to TRBD2 covers 16 bases. Sequenced material: blood. The TCR comes from a man aged 40-49 years with Graves' hyperthyroidism. This CDR3 reads CAIRPGLAGGGQFF. Written as DNA, the CDR3 is TGTGCCATCAGACCGGGACTAGCGGGGGGGGGCCAGTTCTTC.